Below are 3 T cell receptor beta chains sequenced from a single sample in a study of monozygotic twins with inflammatory bowel disease. TCRdb reprocessed the 5' RACE reads; each CDR3 protein has one entry and no DNA is given. The sample has about 300,000 distinct CDR3 sequences. The sequenced sample consisted of blood. Receptors were obtained from a human donor with ulcerative colitis or Crohn's disease, or a healthy co-twin of an affected twin (not recorded which).

The chain is built from TRBV6-2 or TRBV6-3 and TRBJ2-7; TCRdb's D call, TRBD2, is unchecked because there is no DNA. Germline V lookup: CDR1 MNHEY, CDR2 SVGEGT. The CDR3 has 16 residues. Here the CDR3 reads CASSYPWTSGGYEQYF.

The CDR3 region is CSASDLTHNEQFF. V is TRBV20-1 and J is TRBJ2-1. The CDR3 spans 13 residues. Germline assignment: CDR1 DFQATT and CDR2 SNEGSKA (reference sequence).

The chain links TRBV7-8 to TRBJ2-3; TCRdb gives TRBD1 as the D gene, but with no DNA this cannot be confirmed. The CDR3 consists of 15 residues. CDR1 SGHVS and CDR2 FQNEAQ come from the germline V gene. CDR3 sequence: CASSAGPLSTDTQYF. The full variable domain, with the rest looked up from reference TRBV7-8 and TRBJ2-3, is GAGVSQSPRYKVAKRGQDVALRCDPISGHVSLFWYQQALGQGPEFLTYFQNEAQLDKSGLPSDRFFAERPEGSVSTLKIQRTQQEDSAVYLCASSAGPLSTDTQYFGPGTRLTVL.